This T cell receptor (beta chain) was sequenced in a study of cytomegalovirus exposure and HLA in healthy donors. General observations from the study: Apart from CMV serostatus, no immune exposure information was available. It was reported that the classifier diagnosed cytomegalovirus status with high specificity and sensitivity in both the original and validation cohorts.

The PCR employed 60 Vbeta primers together with 13 Jbeta primers. Libraries were prepared by immunoSEQ multiplex PCR; TCRdb keeps only in-frame clonotypes and omits some of them. The profile covers 130,000 to 150,000 clones, with over 60% appearing a single time and 2.5% to 3.5% taken by the ten largest. About this clone: Its antigen is unidentified.

This CDR3 is 18 amino acids long. The germline CDR1 and CDR2 sequences are LNHDA and SQIVND (reference sequence). J was trimmed by 1 base and V by 3 bases; bases with no gene match: 9. Material for sequencing was PBMCs. The receptor's source is a man aged 40-50 years in good health and CMV-seropositive. The chain combines TRBV19 with TRBJ2-5; 12 bases agree with TRBD2. CDR3 DNA: TGTGCCAGTAGTATCGGGCTAGCGGGAGGGCTGAGCCAAGAGACCCAGTACTTC. It yields the protein CASSIGLAGGLSQETQYF.